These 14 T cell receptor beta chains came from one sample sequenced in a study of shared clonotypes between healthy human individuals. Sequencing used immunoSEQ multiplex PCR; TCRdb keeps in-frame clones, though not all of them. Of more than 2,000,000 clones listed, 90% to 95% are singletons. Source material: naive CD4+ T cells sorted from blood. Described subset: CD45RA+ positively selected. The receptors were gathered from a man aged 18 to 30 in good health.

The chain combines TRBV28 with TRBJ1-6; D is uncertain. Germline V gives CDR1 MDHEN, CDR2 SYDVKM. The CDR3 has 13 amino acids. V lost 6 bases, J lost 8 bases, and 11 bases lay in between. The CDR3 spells CASSQTLDSPLHF. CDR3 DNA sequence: TGTGCCAGCAGCCAGACCTTGGATTCACCCCTCCACTTT.

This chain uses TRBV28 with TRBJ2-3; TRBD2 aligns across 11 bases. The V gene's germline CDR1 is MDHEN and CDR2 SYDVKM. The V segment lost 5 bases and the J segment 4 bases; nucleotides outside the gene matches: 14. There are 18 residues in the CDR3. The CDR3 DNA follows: TGTGCCAGCAGTGCGAACCCACGAACTAGCGGGGGAGCAGATACGCAGTATTTT. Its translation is CASSANPRTSGGADTQYF.

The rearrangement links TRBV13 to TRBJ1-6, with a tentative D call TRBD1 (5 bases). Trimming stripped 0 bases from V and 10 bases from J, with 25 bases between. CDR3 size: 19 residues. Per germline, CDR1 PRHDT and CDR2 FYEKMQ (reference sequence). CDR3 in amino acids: CASSLGPLRTRAEHSPLHF. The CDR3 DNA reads TGTGCCAGCAGCTTAGGCCCCCTACGGACAAGAGCCGAGCACTCACCCCTCCACTTT.

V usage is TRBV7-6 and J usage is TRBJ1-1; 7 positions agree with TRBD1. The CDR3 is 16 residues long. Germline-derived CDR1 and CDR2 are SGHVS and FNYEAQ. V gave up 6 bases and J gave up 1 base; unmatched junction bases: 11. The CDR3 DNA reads TGTGCCAGCAGGTTATTCGGGGGACAGACGAACACTGAAGCTTTCTTT. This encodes CASRLFGGQTNTEAFF.

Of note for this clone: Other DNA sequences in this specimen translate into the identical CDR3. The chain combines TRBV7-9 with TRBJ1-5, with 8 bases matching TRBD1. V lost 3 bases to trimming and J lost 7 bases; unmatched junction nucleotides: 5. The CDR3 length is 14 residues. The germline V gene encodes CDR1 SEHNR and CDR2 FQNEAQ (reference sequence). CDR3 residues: CASSLTGDGQPQHF. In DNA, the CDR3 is TGTGCCAGCAGCTTGACAGGGGATGGGCAGCCCCAGCATTTT.

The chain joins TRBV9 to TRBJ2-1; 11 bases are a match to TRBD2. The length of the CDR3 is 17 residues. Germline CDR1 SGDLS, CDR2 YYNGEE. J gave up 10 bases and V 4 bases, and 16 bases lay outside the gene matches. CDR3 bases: TGTGCCAGCAGCCTACAGGGTGGGACTAGCGGACGCGGGGAGCAGTTCTTC. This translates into CASSLQGGTSGRGEQFF.

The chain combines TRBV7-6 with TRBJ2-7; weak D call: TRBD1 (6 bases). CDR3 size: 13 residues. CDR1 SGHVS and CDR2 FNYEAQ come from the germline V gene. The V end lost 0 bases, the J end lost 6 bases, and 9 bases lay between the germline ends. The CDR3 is CASSLAGTPEQYF. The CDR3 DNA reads TGTGCCAGCAGCTTAGCCGGGACACCCGAGCAGTACTTC.

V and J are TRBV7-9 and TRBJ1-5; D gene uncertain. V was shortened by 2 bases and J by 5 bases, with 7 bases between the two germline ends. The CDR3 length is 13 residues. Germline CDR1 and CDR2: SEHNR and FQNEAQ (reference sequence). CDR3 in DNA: TGTGCCAGCAGCTTATTCGAGGATCAGCCCCAGCATTTT. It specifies CASSLFEDQPQHF.

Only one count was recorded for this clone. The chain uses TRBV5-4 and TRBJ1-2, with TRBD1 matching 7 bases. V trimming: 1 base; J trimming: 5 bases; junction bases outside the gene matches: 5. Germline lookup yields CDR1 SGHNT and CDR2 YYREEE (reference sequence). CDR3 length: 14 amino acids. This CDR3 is CASSLPQGEYGYTF. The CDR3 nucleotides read TGTGCCAGCAGCTTGCCCCAGGGGGAATATGGCTACACCTTC.

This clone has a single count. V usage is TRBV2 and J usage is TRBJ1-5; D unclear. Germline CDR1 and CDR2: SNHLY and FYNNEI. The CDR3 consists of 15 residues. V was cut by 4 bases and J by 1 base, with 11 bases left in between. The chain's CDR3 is CASSGEVGSNQPQHF. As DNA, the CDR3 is TGTGCCAGCAGTGGGGAGGTGGGCAGCAATCAGCCCCAGCATTTT.

The DNA of the CDR3 is TGTGCCAGCAGCCGGACTAGCGGGAGAGGGAGCACAGATACGCAGTATTTT. It translates to CASSRTSGRGSTDTQYF. V is TRBV27 and J is TRBJ2-3; 13 bases align to TRBD2. The V gene's germline CDR1 is MNHEY and CDR2 SMNVEV (reference sequence). The CDR3 consists of 17 residues. Trimming cost V 6 bases and J 0 bases; bases outside gene matches: 6.

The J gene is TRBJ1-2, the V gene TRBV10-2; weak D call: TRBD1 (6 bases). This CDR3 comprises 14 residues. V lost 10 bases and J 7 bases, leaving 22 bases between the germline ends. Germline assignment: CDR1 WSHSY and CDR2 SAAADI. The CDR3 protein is CATNPWGGAGGYTF. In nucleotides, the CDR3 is TGCGCCACCAACCCTTGGGGGGGCGCAGGTGGCTACACCTTC.

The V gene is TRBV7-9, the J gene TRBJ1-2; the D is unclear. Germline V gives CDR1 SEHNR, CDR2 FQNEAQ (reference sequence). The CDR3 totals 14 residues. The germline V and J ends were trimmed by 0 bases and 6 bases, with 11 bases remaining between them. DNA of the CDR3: TGTGCCAGCAGCTTAGCAACCGACTCCCATGGCTACACCTTC. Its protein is CASSLATDSHGYTF.

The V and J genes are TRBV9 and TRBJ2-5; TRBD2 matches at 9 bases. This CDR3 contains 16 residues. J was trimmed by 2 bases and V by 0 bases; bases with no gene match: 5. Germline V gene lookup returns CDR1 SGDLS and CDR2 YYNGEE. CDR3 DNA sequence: TGTGCCAGCAGCGTAGCTACGGCGGGAGGGCAAGAGACCCAGTACTTC. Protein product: CASSVATAGGQETQYF.